The 29 T cell receptor beta chains below all came from one sample that was sequenced in a study of T cell responses to AZD1222 COVID-19 vaccine. The method was immunoSEQ multiplex PCR; TCRdb's version includes in-frame clones alone and lacks a portion of them. The sample consists of about 96,000 clones, roughly 90% of them appearing once. The sample in question was peripheral blood, obtained on day 0 of AZD1222 vaccination. The source is an adult in good health.

This clone was counted only a few times. This sequence joins TRBV20-1 and TRBJ2-5; tentative D call: TRBD2 (5 bases). The CDR3 covers 15 residues. The V end was cut by 3 bases, the J end by 0 bases, with 14 bases between. Germline loops: CDR1 DFQATT, CDR2 SNEGSKA (reference sequence). The CDR3 DNA is TGCAGTGCTAGTAAAAGCGGCAAGTACCAAGAGACCCAGTACTTC. Protein: CSASKSGKYQETQYF.

This chain links TRBV18 with TRBJ1-1; no reliable D call. V was trimmed by 2 bases and J by 1 base, leaving 8 bases between them. CDR1 and CDR2 (germline): KGHSH, LQKENI. This CDR3 has 14 residues. Here the CDR3 reads CASSPWEENTEAFF. As DNA, the CDR3 is TGTGCCAGCTCACCATGGGAAGAGAACACTGAAGCTTTCTTT.

The V and J genes are TRBV20-1 and TRBJ2-7; possibly TRBD2 for D (6 bases). Trimming removed 3 bases from V and 6 bases from J, with 15 bases in between. In germline, CDR1 is DFQATT, CDR2 SNEGSKA (reference sequence). This CDR3 has 13 residues. The CDR3 nucleotides read TGCAGTGCTAGTAGCGGAGTCGGCTCCGAGCAGTACTTC. Its protein is CSASSGVGSEQYF.

This clone is a singleton in its sample. The chain joins TRBV4-1 to TRBJ2-7; 8 positions agree with TRBD2. V trimming: 0 bases; J trimming: 3 bases; junction bases outside the gene matches: 13. CDR1 MGHRA and CDR2 YSYEKL come from the germline V gene. The length of the CDR3 is 18 residues. CDR3 bases: TGCGCCAGCAGCCAAGATCAGGGAGTACTAGCGGTAGGCTACGAGCAGTACTTC. Amino acids: CASSQDQGVLAVGYEQYF.

The chain has TRBV9 and TRBJ2-1; 8 bases map to TRBD2. Losses at the gene ends were 4 bases for V and 4 bases for J; bases not matched to a gene: 7. The CDR3 loop spans 15 amino acids. Germline CDR1 SGDLS, CDR2 YYNGEE. CDR3 protein: CASSSRASGYNEQFF. The CDR3 DNA follows: TGTGCCAGCAGCTCCCGGGCTAGCGGGTACAATGAGCAGTTCTTC.

V gene TRBV19 combines with J gene TRBJ2-4, with D maybe TRBD2 (5 bases). The V gene's germline CDR1 is LNHDA and CDR2 SQIVND (reference sequence). The CDR3 is 18 residues long. V was clipped by 0 bases and J by 0 bases, with 15 bases between them. DNA for the CDR3: TGTGCCAGTAGTATAGATCTGAGAAGCGGTCTAGCCAAAAACATTCAGTACTTC. Protein sequence: CASSIDLRSGLAKNIQYF.

The V gene is TRBV19, the J gene TRBJ2-7; D perhaps matches TRBD2 (5 bases). There are 13 residues in the CDR3. In germline, CDR1 is LNHDA, CDR2 SQIVND (reference sequence). V was clipped by 4 bases and J by 5 bases, with 12 bases between them. The CDR3 bases are TGTGCCAGTAGTACAGCGGTGATCCACGAGCAGTACTTC. Its translation: CASSTAVIHEQYF.

The CDR3 coding sequence is TGTGCCATCAGTTCCTATGACGAGCAGTACTTC. It is translated as CAISSYDEQYF. This chain links TRBV10-3 with TRBJ2-7, with unresolved D. From germline, CDR1 is ENHRY and CDR2 SYGVKD. The CDR3 runs 11 residues. The V gene lost 5 bases and the J gene lost 5 bases, with 7 bases spanning the gap.

The V call is TRBV7-8, the J call TRBJ1-1; no reliable D call. This CDR3 region has 14 residues. Trimming shortened V by 0 bases and J by 0 bases, and 5 bases separated the two germline ends. Germline CDR1 reads SGHVS; CDR2 reads FQNEAQ. This CDR3 reads CASSLAVVNTEAFF. For the CDR3, the DNA is TGTGCCAGCAGCTTAGCCGTTGTGAACACTGAAGCTTTCTTT.

This clone was picked up one time. This sequence joins TRBV6-6 and TRBJ2-1, with TRBD2 as a possible D gene (6 bases). Germline assignment: CDR1 MNHNY and CDR2 SVGAGI (reference sequence). Trimming pared 7 bases from V and 2 bases from J, leaving 12 bases between. This CDR3 has 14 residues. CDR3 DNA sequence: TGTGCCAGCACCCCGGGGGTAACCTACAATGAGCAGTTCTTC. Translation: CASTPGVTYNEQFF.

V usage is TRBV5-4 and J usage is TRBJ2-1; D might be TRBD2 (6 bases). Trimming shortened V by 4 bases and J by 6 bases, and 23 bases separated the two germline ends. The CDR3 sequence is 17 residues long. Germline CDR1 is SGHNT and CDR2 is YYREEE (reference sequence). The CDR3 here is CASSPLLAGGSGNEQFF. In nucleotides, the CDR3 is TGTGCCAGCAGCCCGCTCTTGGCCGGGGGATCGGGCAATGAGCAGTTCTTC.

The chain has TRBV27 and TRBJ2-1; possibly TRBD1 for D (5 bases). This CDR3 region has 14 residues. V was clipped by 1 base and J by 6 bases, with 10 bases between them. Germline V gene sequence: CDR1 MNHEY, CDR2 SMNVEV (reference sequence). As DNA, the CDR3 is TGTGCCAGCAGTTTATTCCAGGGTGGCAATGAGCAGTTCTTC. It codes for CASSLFQGGNEQFF.

This chain uses TRBV5-1 with TRBJ2-3, with D hard to call. In germline, CDR1 is SGHRS, CDR2 YFSETQ. Trimming took 5 bases from V and 4 from J, leaving 17 bases between them. The CDR3 runs 15 residues. DNA of the CDR3: TGCGCCAGCAGTTACCGGGCCGATGTTGCAGATACGCAGTATTTT. Translated: CASSYRADVADTQYF.

The chain has TRBV4-1 and TRBJ2-5, with TRBD1 matching over 8 bases. The length of the CDR3 is 15 residues. The V gene's germline CDR1 is MGHRA and CDR2 YSYEKL. V lost 4 bases to trimming and J lost 4 bases; unmatched junction nucleotides: 8. In nucleotides, the CDR3 is TGCGCCAGCAGCCTTGGACAGGGTGGGGGAGAGACCCAGTACTTC. Translated: CASSLGQGGGETQYF.

The rearrangement links TRBV28 to TRBJ1-1, with D perhaps matching TRBD1 (6 bases). There are 12 residues in the CDR3. Germline values: CDR1 MDHEN, CDR2 SYDVKM. V was clipped by 5 bases and J by 7 bases, with 11 bases between them. CDR3 region: CASSPQGIEAFF. The CDR3 bases are TGTGCCAGCAGTCCGCAGGGGATTGAAGCTTTCTTT.

The chain couples TRBV6-1 to TRBJ2-7; 8 bases fit TRBD2. Germline CDR1 and CDR2: MNHNS and SASEGT. V lost 0 bases and J lost 9; bases outside the gene matches: 1. This CDR3 has 12 amino acids. The CDR3 reads CASSEAGLGQYF. In DNA form, the CDR3 reads TGTGCCAGCAGTGAAGCGGGACTAGGGCAGTACTTC.

This chain links TRBV12-5 with TRBJ2-5; no reliable D call. CDR1 is LGHNT and CDR2 is FRNRAP in the germline V gene. The CDR3 runs to 12 residues. Trimming stripped 2 bases from V and 4 bases from J, with 5 bases between. CDR3 region: CASGLYSETQYF. DNA of the CDR3: TGTGCTAGTGGTTTGTACTCAGAGACCCAGTACTTC.

The rearrangement joins TRBV7-9 to TRBJ2-7, with D possibly matching TRBD2 (6 bases). Trimming stripped 6 bases from V and 3 bases from J, with 15 bases between. Looked up from germline, CDR1 is SEHNR and CDR2 is FQNEAQ (reference sequence). This CDR3 is built from 14 residues. The CDR3 bases are TGTGCCAGCAGTCCTGGAGGGTCAAGCTACGAGCAGTACTTC. Its protein is CASSPGGSSYEQYF.

The chain combines TRBV6-4 with TRBJ2-3; no clear D. V was pared by 2 bases and J by 7 bases, with 13 bases between. In germline, CDR1 is MRHNA, CDR2 SNTAGT. This CDR3 spans 14 amino acids. The chain's CDR3 is CASSDGANTNTQYF. The CDR3 DNA reads as TGTGCCAGCAGTGACGGTGCCAATACGAATACGCAGTATTTT.

The gene calls are TRBV12-5 and TRBJ2-2; 9 bases match TRBD1. V trimming: 2 bases; J trimming: 7 bases; junction bases outside the gene matches: 5. This CDR3 spans 15 amino acids. The germline V gene has CDR1 LGHNT and CDR2 FRNRAP. Here the CDR3 DNA reads TGTGCTAGTGGTTTGAGTACAGGGGGCAGCGGGGAGCTGTTTTTT. This codes for CASGLSTGGSGELFF. Complete variable domain (other parts from reference TRBV12-5 and TRBJ2-2): DARVTQTPRHKVTEMGQEVTMRCQPILGHNTVFWYRQTMMQGLELLAYFRNRAPLDDSGMPKDRFSAEMPDATLATLKIQPSEPRDSAVYFCASGLSTGGSGELFFGEGSRLTVL.

The chain uses TRBV6-6 and TRBJ1-1; a weak D match, TRBD1 (6 bases). Per germline, CDR1 MNHNY and CDR2 SVGAGI (reference sequence). Trimming took 7 bases from V and 0 from J, leaving 12 bases between them. The CDR3 covers 14 residues. The CDR3 region has the DNA TGTGCCAGCAACCTACAGGGCTTGAACACTGAAGCTTTCTTT. Translation gives CASNLQGLNTEAFF.

The chain carries TRBV10-3 and TRBJ2-3; a possible D gene is TRBD2 (6 bases). The germline V gene has CDR1 ENHRY and CDR2 SYGVKD. V was clipped by 0 bases and J by 5 bases, with 18 bases between them. The CDR3 covers 17 residues. The CDR3 sequence is CAISESTGRDRVDTQYF. CDR3 DNA: TGTGCCATCAGTGAGTCGACGGGGCGGGATAGGGTAGATACGCAGTATTTT.

This chain connects TRBV7-2 to TRBJ2-7; a possible D gene is TRBD1 (5 bases). Germline V gene data show CDR1 as SGHTA and CDR2 as FQGNSA. The CDR3 contains 13 residues. V dropped 8 bases and J dropped 1 base, with 12 bases sitting between them. CDR3 protein: CASGAASSYEQYF. CDR3 bases: TGTGCCAGCGGGGCGGCAAGTTCCTACGAGCAGTACTTC.

The chain joins TRBV4-1 to TRBJ2-7; 10 nucleotides align to TRBD2. In germline, CDR1 is MGHRA, CDR2 YSYEKL. The ends lost 5 bases at V and 4 bases at J; junction bases unmatched: 8. The CDR3 contains 15 residues. This chain's CDR3 is CASSGTGTSVYEQYF. The CDR3 bases are TGCGCCAGCAGCGGGACCGGGACTAGCGTATACGAGCAGTACTTC.

The rearrangement uses TRBV30 and TRBJ1-4; D unclear. This CDR3 region has 12 residues. Trimming shortened V by 7 bases and J by 6 bases, and 12 bases separated the two germline ends. Germline CDR1 reads GTSNPN; CDR2 reads SVGIG (reference sequence). This CDR3 is CASGRSYEKLFF. CDR3 nucleotides: TGTGCCTCGGGTCGTAGTTATGAAAAACTGTTTTTT.

The chain has TRBV7-9 and TRBJ2-1; TRBD2 matches 10 bases. Germline lookup yields CDR1 SEHNR and CDR2 FQNEAQ (reference sequence). The CDR3 totals 15 residues. V was clipped by 0 bases and J by 9 bases; unmatched bases: 5. In DNA, the CDR3 is TGTGCCAGCAGCTTAGCGGGCCTAGCGGGAGCTGAGCAGTTCTTC. Its protein is CASSLAGLAGAEQFF.

The rearrangement joins TRBV20-1 to TRBJ2-5, with D maybe TRBD1 (6 bases). V lost 3 bases and J lost 4, with 12 bases in between. CDR1 is DFQATT, CDR2 SNEGSKA, per germline (reference sequence). The CDR3 is 13 residues long. The CDR3 here is CSASNQGGETQYF. Here the CDR3 DNA reads TGCAGTGCTAGTAACCAAGGGGGAGAGACCCAGTACTTC.

The J gene is TRBJ1-2, the V gene TRBV28; 8 nucleotides align to TRBD1. Germline CDR1 MDHEN, CDR2 SYDVKM. The CDR3 length is 16 residues. Trimming cost V 5 bases and J 3 bases; bases outside gene matches: 11. The CDR3 spells CASSTDSGGRDYGYTF. CDR3 in DNA: TGTGCCAGCAGTACGGATTCAGGGGGCAGAGACTATGGCTACACCTTC.

This clone was seen just once. This chain links TRBV12-3 or TRBV12-4 with TRBJ2-7, with 8 bases matching TRBD2. The CDR3 length is 12 residues. V gave up 10 bases and J gave up 5 bases; unmatched junction bases: 7. The CDR3 nucleotides are TGTGCCACCCCGGGAGGGAGAAACGAGCAGTACTTC. Protein product: CATPGGRNEQYF.